This record covers a single T cell receptor beta chain. No antigen is known for it. These data belong to a study of shared clonotypes between healthy human individuals. Trimming stripped 0 bases from V and 1 base from J, with 16 bases between. The CDR3 is 17 residues long. Germline V lookup: CDR1 SGHDT, CDR2 YYEEEE. The study, taken as a whole, reports: It was expected that sequencing depth would affect clonotype sharing among donors.

Assay: immunoSEQ multiplex PCR; the TCRdb copy retains only in-frame clones and omits some. The data hold fewer than 1.8 million clones, with approximately 98.5% observed a single time. V is TRBV5-6 and J is TRBJ1-1; D is undetermined. Specimen: naive CD4+ T cells sorted from blood. Subset reported: CD45RA+ positively selected. The sequence came from a man aged 25-45 years in good health. The CDR3 sequence is CASSLVVLPSPNTEAFF. The DNA of the CDR3 is TGTGCCAGCAGCTTGGTCGTCCTGCCCTCCCCGAACACTGAAGCTTTCTTT.